These 24 T cell receptor beta chains were all obtained from the same sample, sequenced in a study of T-cell reconstitution after alpha-beta-depleted transplantation in children. Preparation of the TCRbeta library involved a method that used unique molecular identifiers. MiXCR, run by TCRdb on the PCR reads, gives a single entry per CDR3 protein. This table holds 490,000 or so distinct CDR3 sequences, around 12% found once. Sequences were derived from PBMCs from the stem cell graft donor, sampled from the stem cell graft. The origin of the receptors is a human donor who donated a stem cell graft to a child with combined immunodeficiency.

Many counts were recorded for this clonotype. The J gene is TRBJ2-3, the V gene TRBV7-8, with D uncertain. The V gene's germline CDR1 is SGHVS and CDR2 FQNEAQ. This CDR3 contains 16 residues. Trimming took 7 bases from V and 1 from J, leaving 18 bases between them. CDR3 amino acids: CASIAIPGRGTDTQYF. CDR3 DNA sequence: TGTGCCAGCATTGCCATCCCTGGACGGGGCACAGATACGCAGTATTTT.

This clonotype was observed a few times. V is TRBV12-3 or TRBV12-4 and J is TRBJ1-1, with a weak D call TRBD1 (6 bases). Trimming pared 5 bases from V and 9 bases from J, leaving 19 bases between. The CDR3 loop spans 14 amino acids. CDR3 sequence: CASSPPPGAAKAFF. CDR3 nucleotide sequence: TGTGCCAGCAGTCCTCCCCCAGGGGCGGCAAAAGCTTTCTTT.

This clonotype has ten or more counts. The chain combines TRBV20-1 with TRBJ2-2; either TRBD1 or TRBD2 may fit D (5 bases each). Per the germline V gene, CDR1 is DFQATT and CDR2 is SNEGSKA (reference sequence). V gave up 5 bases and J gave up 1 base, with 11 bases separating them. The CDR3 extends over 14 amino acids. The CDR3 protein is CSARGSGNTGELFF. The CDR3 nucleotides are TGCAGTGCTCGGGGCAGCGGGAACACCGGGGAGCTGTTTTTT.

This clonotype was recorded once. CDR3 residues: CASSGKDHEQFF. CDR3 sequence (DNA): TGTGCCAGCAGTGGCAAGGATCATGAGCAGTTCTTC. J is TRBJ2-1 and V is TRBV12-3 or TRBV12-4; no firm D call. V shed 5 bases and J shed 8 bases, with 10 bases lying between them. The CDR3 covers 12 residues.

The chain is built from TRBV5-1 and TRBJ1-1; D ambiguous. Trimming shortened V by 0 bases and J by 10 bases, and 13 bases separated the two germline ends. Per germline, CDR1 SGHRS and CDR2 YFSETQ. The CDR3 has 13 amino acids. The chain's CDR3 is CASSLERAKGAFF. The CDR3 DNA sequence: TGCGCCAGCAGCTTGGAAAGGGCGAAGGGAGCTTTCTTT.

This clonotype was observed many times. One end of the junction is discordant with germline, which a read error may explain. The chain carries TRBV11-1 and TRBJ2-7; 11 bases align to TRBD1. The CDR3 is 14 residues long. Germline V lookup: CDR1 SGHAT, CDR2 FQDESV (reference sequence). CDR3 protein: CASSSGTGGYGQYF. The CDR3 DNA follows: TGTGCCAGCAGCTCTGGGACAGGGGGTTACGGGCAGTACTTC.

This clonotype turned up a few times. The V gene is TRBV24-1, the J gene TRBJ2-7; D is uncertain. The CDR3 consists of 12 residues. The germline CDR1 and CDR2 sequences are KGHDR and SFDVKD. Trimming removed 3 bases from V and 4 bases from J, with 6 bases in between. CDR3 loop: CATSDTAYEQYF. In DNA, the CDR3 is TGTGCCACCAGTGATACCGCTTACGAGCAGTACTTC.

The sample holds a few counts of this clonotype. The chain employs TRBV20-1 and TRBJ2-7; D is unclear. There are 10 residues in the CDR3. The germline gives CDR1 DFQATT, CDR2 SNEGSKA (reference sequence). DNA for the CDR3: TGCAGCGTGGATGCCTACGAGCAGTACTTC. Its protein product is CSVDAYEQYF.

This clonotype was counted only a few times. The chain uses TRBV5-6 and TRBJ2-1; the match to TRBD2 covers 10 bases. Per germline, CDR1 SGHDT and CDR2 YYEEEE. With V trimmed by 1 base and J by 3 bases, 10 bases remained unmatched. This CDR3 contains 18 residues. CDR3 sequence: CASSLRSGRAPFYNEQFF. The CDR3 DNA is TGTGCCAGCAGCTTGAGAAGCGGGAGGGCCCCTTTCTACAATGAGCAGTTCTTC.

The J gene is TRBJ1-4, the V gene TRBV30; D call uncertain. This CDR3 is built from 14 residues. Germline V gives CDR1 GTSNPN, CDR2 SVGIG (reference sequence). V lost 0 bases and J lost 2, with 7 bases in between. CDR3 bases: TGTGCCTGGAGTGTATCGGGGACTAATGAAAAACTGTTTTTT. This codes for CAWSVSGTNEKLFF.

The chain employs TRBV5-6 and TRBJ1-4; no clear D. Germline CDR1 and CDR2: SGHDT and YYEEEE. Trimming removed 4 bases from V and 8 bases from J, with 9 bases in between. This CDR3 spans 12 amino acids. The chain's CDR3 is CASSILGEKLFF. DNA of the CDR3: TGTGCCAGCAGCATTCTCGGGGAAAAACTGTTTTTT.

This clonotype was detected ten times or more. The chain combines TRBV9 with TRBJ1-1; TRBD1 matches 8 bases. V lost 3 bases, J lost 4 bases, and 8 bases stayed unmatched. Germline CDR1 reads SGDLS; CDR2 reads YYNGEE. The CDR3 has 15 residues. The CDR3 reads CASSAPDRVITEAFF. CDR3 nucleotides: TGTGCCAGCAGCGCACCGGACAGGGTGATCACTGAAGCTTTCTTT.

This rearrangement joins TRBV20-1 to TRBJ2-7; D is possibly TRBD2 (6 bases). Looked up from germline, CDR1 is DFQATT and CDR2 is SNEGSKA (reference sequence). The CDR3 has 13 residues. V lost 0 bases to trimming and J lost 3 bases, with 9 bases between them. This chain's CDR3 is CSARDSGNYEQYF. CDR3 DNA sequence: TGCAGTGCTAGAGATAGCGGAAACTACGAGCAGTACTTC.

This chain uses TRBV7-8 with TRBJ2-3; weak D call: TRBD2 (5 bases). In germline, CDR1 is SGHVS, CDR2 FQNEAQ. The CDR3 totals 16 residues. V was clipped by 5 bases and J by 4 bases, with 19 bases between them. For the CDR3, the DNA is TGTGCCAGCAGCGTCGACCGGGATCCTGGCGCAGATACGCAGTATTTT. Translated, it gives CASSVDRDPGADTQYF.

The chain joins TRBV7-8 to TRBJ2-1; 9 bases map to TRBD1. The CDR3 consists of 15 residues. Trimming took 5 bases from V and 9 from J; bases not matched to a gene: 11. Germline values: CDR1 SGHVS, CDR2 FQNEAQ. Here the CDR3 reads CASSLPGQGIGEQFF. The CDR3 DNA follows: TGTGCCAGCAGCCTCCCGGGACAGGGTATAGGTGAGCAGTTCTTC.

This clonotype was observed at least ten times. J is TRBJ2-5 and V is TRBV12-3 or TRBV12-4, with 8 bases identical to TRBD2. CDR3 length: 16 amino acids. V was clipped by 5 bases and J by 5 bases; unmatched bases: 13. CDR3 sequence: CASSRAGDRSWETQYF. The CDR3 coding sequence is TGTGCCAGCAGTCGAGCGGGAGACCGATCGTGGGAGACCCAGTACTTC.

The chain uses TRBV7-6 and TRBJ2-7, with D maybe TRBD1 (5 bases). The CDR3 is 15 residues long. Per germline, CDR1 SGHVS and CDR2 FNYEAQ. V lost 5 bases and J 6 bases, leaving 20 bases between the germline ends. This chain's CDR3 is CASSVGPFPQGEQYF. CDR3 sequence (DNA): TGTGCCAGCAGCGTGGGTCCGTTCCCTCAGGGCGAGCAGTACTTC.

This clonotype was found a few times. The J gene is TRBJ2-1, the V gene TRBV12-3 or TRBV12-4; 8 bases map to TRBD2. This CDR3 spans 17 amino acids. J was trimmed by 0 bases and V by 5 bases; bases with no gene match: 9. The CDR3 region is CASSRRTSRDSYNEQFF. The CDR3 DNA reads as TGTGCCAGCAGTCGACGGACTAGCAGAGACTCCTACAATGAGCAGTTCTTC.

The genes are TRBV5-1 and TRBJ2-2; possible D gene TRBD2, 7 bases. Germline-derived CDR1 and CDR2 are SGHRS and YFSETQ. This CDR3 region has 17 residues. Trimming took off 0 bases at V and 6 bases at J, with 18 bases between the two ends. The CDR3 sequence: CASSLAGGLSKSGELFF. DNA of the CDR3: TGCGCCAGCAGCTTGGCGGGGGGCCTATCTAAGTCCGGGGAGCTGTTTTTT.

The chain joins TRBV7-2 to TRBJ2-5; D unclear. This CDR3 comprises 15 residues. The germline CDR1 and CDR2 sequences are SGHTA and FQGNSA. The V gene lost 1 base and the J gene lost 7 bases, with 16 bases spanning the gap. The CDR3 protein is CASSLELQTTATQYF. The CDR3 coding sequence is TGTGCCAGCAGCTTAGAACTACAGACGACGGCGACCCAGTACTTC.

There are many counts of this clonotype. J is TRBJ2-1 and V is TRBV7-3; D is unresolved. Per germline, CDR1 SGHTA and CDR2 FQGTGA. The CDR3 contains 15 residues. V gave up 5 bases and J gave up 8 bases, with 19 bases separating them. CDR3 sequence reads: CASSETRVSSDEQFF. CDR3 nucleotides: TGTGCCAGCAGCGAAACCCGGGTTAGCAGCGATGAGCAGTTCTTC.

This clonotype appeared a few times. The gene calls are TRBV14 and TRBJ2-7; either TRBD1 or TRBD2 may fit D (5 bases each). V shed 2 bases and J shed 9 bases, with 11 bases lying between them. The CDR3 totals 12 residues. Germline V gene lookup returns CDR1 SGHDN and CDR2 FVKESK. The CDR3 DNA is TGTGCCAGCAGCCAATGGGGGAGTCCGCAGTACTTC. Its translation is CASSQWGSPQYF.

This clonotype turned up a few times. The rearrangement joins TRBV12-3 or TRBV12-4 to TRBJ2-1, with 7 bases that match TRBD2. This CDR3 is 15 amino acids long. J was trimmed by 2 bases and V by 6 bases; bases with no gene match: 7. CDR3: CASSQGLPTYNEQFF. CDR3 in DNA: TGTGCCAGCAGCCAGGGACTACCTACCTACAATGAGCAGTTCTTC.

The chain is built from TRBV15 and TRBJ2-4, with D possibly matching TRBD2 (5 bases). The CDR3 consists of 14 residues. Germline V gene sequence: CDR1 LNHNV, CDR2 YYDKDF (reference sequence). Trimming removed 0 bases from V and 11 bases from J, with 14 bases in between. The CDR3 region has the DNA TGTGCCACCAGCAGAGATATCCCTCCGAGGGTTCAGTACTTC. Encoded protein: CATSRDIPPRVQYF. The full variable domain, completed using reference TRBV15 and TRBJ2-4, is DAMVIQNPRYQVTQFGKPVTLSCSQTLNHNVMYWYQQKSSQAPKLLFHYYDKDFNNEADTPDNFQSRRPNTSFCFLDIRSPGLGDTAMYLCATSRDIPPRVQYFGAGTRLSVL.